Listed below are T cell receptor beta chains from one sample, sequenced in a study of regulatory T cells in long-lasting Graves disease. TCRdb re-called the multiplex PCR reads with MiXCR, one entry per CDR3 protein. The sample lists 600,000 to 800,000 distinct CDR3 sequences, around 30% occurring once. The material was peripheral blood mononuclear cells (PBMCs), obtained when the disease was refractory, from a patient treated with antithyroid drugs. The receptors were gathered from a female donor with Graves disease. The CDR3 runs from the conserved cysteine through the conserved F or W. The D gene is left open where the match is weak. A clone size is listed for some rows: how often the clone was seen (once, few, many), or a class if it is expanded.

15,-,TRBJ1-6,TRBV7-3,TRBD1,CASSLKGQGNSPLHF,TGTGCCAGCAGCTTGAAAGGACAGGGAAATTCACCCCTCCACTTT
11,few,TRBJ1-1,TRBV30,-,CAWNMNTEAFF,TGTGCCTGGAATATGAACACTGAAGCTTTCTTT
19,-,TRBJ2-5,TRBV15,-,CATSSRFNHWRRIEETQYF,TGTGCCACCAGCAGCAGGTTTAACCACTGGCGGCGGATAGAAGAGACCCAGTACTTC
13,-,TRBJ1-2,TRBV6-1,-,CASSDPGVEGYTF,TGTGCCAGCAGTGATCCAGGGGTTGAAGGCTACACCTTC
15,many,TRBJ1-5,TRBV12-3/TRBV12-4,-,CASSLRGPDNQPQHF,TGTGCCAGCAGCCTCCGGGGCCCGGACAATCAGCCCCAGCATTTT
15,-,TRBJ1-1,TRBV12-3/TRBV12-4,TRBD1,CASSLKTGGDTEAFF,TGTGCCAGCAGTCTAAAGACAGGGGGAGACACTGAAGCTTTCTTT
15,many,TRBJ1-1,TRBV12-3/TRBV12-4,TRBD1,CASSYRQGSGTEAFF,TGTGCCAGCAGCTACCGACAGGGGTCCGGGACTGAAGCTTTCTTT
14,-,TRBJ1-1,TRBV5-4,-,CASSSSARNTEAFF,TGTGCCAGCAGCTCCTCGGCCAGAAACACTGAAGCTTTCTTT
19,few,TRBJ2-3,TRBV27,TRBD2,CASSFGTSGGTISTDTQYF,TGTGCCAGCAGTTTTGGGACTAGCGGGGGAACAATTAGCACAGATACGCAGTATTTT
16,few,TRBJ2-5,TRBV10-3,-,CAISESEVAGKETQYF,TGTGCCATCAGTGAGTCGGAGGTCGCGGGCAAAGAGACCCAGTACTTC
17,-,TRBJ1-5,TRBV2,-,CASSETPRGLSNQPQHF,TGTGCCAGCAGTGAAACCCCGCGGGGGCTAAGCAATCAGCCCCAGCATTTT
13,few,TRBJ1-1,TRBV6-2/TRBV6-3,-,CASSYYRATEAFF,TGTGCCAGCAGTTACTACAGGGCCACTGAAGCTTTCTTT
14,-,TRBJ1-3,TRBV19,-,CASRSTDSGNTIYF,TGTGCCAGCAGATCGACGGACTCTGGAAACACGATATATTTT
13,many,TRBJ1-1,TRBV2,TRBD1,CASRTDRDTEAFF,TGTGCCAGCAGAACCGACAGGGACACTGAAGCTTTCTTT
15,-,TRBJ1-6,TRBV5-5,-,CASSPGRLASSPLHF,TGTGCCAGCAGCCCCGGACGGCTGGCCAGTTCACCCCTCCACTTT
13,few,TRBJ1-1,TRBV19,-,CASSITFQTEAFF,TGTGCCAGTAGTATAACTTTCCAAACTGAAGCTTTCTTT
15,few,TRBJ2-5,TRBV12-3/TRBV12-4,TRBD2,CASSFPASGRETQYF,TGTGCCAGCAGTTTCCCCGCTAGCGGGAGAGAGACCCAGTACTTC
17,-,TRBJ1-5,TRBV30,-,CAWSPPLRRDVDQPQHF,TGTGCCTGGAGTCCCCCCTTAAGGAGGGATGTTGATCAGCCCCAGCATTTT
15,-,TRBJ1-2,TRBV2,-,CASSYTGTANYGYTF,TGTGCCAGCAGTTACACTGGTACAGCTAACTATGGCTACACCTTC
15,few,TRBJ1-5,TRBV12-3/TRBV12-4,-,CASTPDGGGNQPQHF,TGTGCCAGCACCCCCGACGGGGGAGGCAATCAGCCCCAGCATTTT
15,-,TRBJ2-5,TRBV5-6,TRBD2,CASRTGTSGQETQYF,TGTGCCAGCAGGACCGGGACTAGCGGTCAAGAGACCCAGTACTTC
16,-,TRBJ1-6,TRBV11-2,-,CASSSPGRSYNSPLHF,TGTGCCAGCAGCTCCCCGGGCCGCTCCTATAATTCACCCCTCCACTTT